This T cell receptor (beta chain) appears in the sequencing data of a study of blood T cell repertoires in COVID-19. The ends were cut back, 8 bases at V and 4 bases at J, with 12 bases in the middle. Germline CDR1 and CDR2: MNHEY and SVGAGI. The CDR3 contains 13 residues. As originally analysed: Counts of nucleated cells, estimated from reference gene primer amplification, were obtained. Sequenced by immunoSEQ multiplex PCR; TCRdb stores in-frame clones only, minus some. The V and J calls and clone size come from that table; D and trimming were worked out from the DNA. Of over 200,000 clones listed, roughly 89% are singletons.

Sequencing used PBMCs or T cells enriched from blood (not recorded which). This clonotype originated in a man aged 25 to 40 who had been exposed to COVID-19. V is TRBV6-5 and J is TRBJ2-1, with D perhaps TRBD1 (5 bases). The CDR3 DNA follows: TGTGCCAGCTCCCTAGGGGCTTACAATGAGCAGTTCTTC. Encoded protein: CASSLGAYNEQFF.